This T cell receptor beta chain was documented in a study of blood T cell repertoires in COVID-19. Looking at the study overall: The United States, Italy and Spain were the sources of the acute and convalescent COVID-19 samples. Nucleic acid was either cDNA or gDNA, and it came from T cells, B-cell-depleted T cells, or PBMCs.

The assay was immunoSEQ multiplex PCR, and TCRdb's table has in-frame clones only and misses some. Among around 200,000 clones listed, around 84% were seen once. This CDR3 contains 14 residues. V was clipped by 1 base and J by 3 bases, with 10 bases between them. Germline values: CDR1 SGHRS, CDR2 YFSETQ. The receptor comes from a woman older than 75 with active or convalescent COVID-19. The chain carries TRBV5-1 and TRBJ1-1; weak D call: TRBD1 (6 bases). The sequencing input was peripheral blood. CDR3 residues: CASSLTGWDTEAFF. The CDR3 DNA reads as TGCGCCAGCAGCTTGACAGGGTGGGACACTGAAGCTTTCTTT. The full variable domain, its missing parts supplied by reference TRBV5-1 and TRBJ1-1, is KAGVTQTPRYLIKTRGQQVTLSCSPISGHRSVSWYQQTPGQGLQFLFEYFSETQRNKGNFPGRFSGRQFSNSRSEMNVSTLELGDSALYLCASSLTGWDTEAFFGQGTRLTVV.